One sample yielded the 4 T cell receptor beta chains listed below, sequenced in a study of blood T cells in healthy people across ages (dated by TCRdb to about 2015). Library preparation employed 5' RACE. Instrument on record: Illumina HiSeq 2500. A second PCR of about 6 to 11 cycles was performed with a sample-barcoded 5' primer and a J-beta primer mix. TCRdb trimmed the raw reads at Q25, called clones with MiXCR and kept productive beta chains. Every distinct CDR3 protein forms one entry, paired with its most common genes and DNA. The sample table shows some 1.1 million distinct CDR3 sequences, and under 40% are seen once. Approximately 14% of the sample is held by the ten biggest clonotypes. Sequencing was carried out using blood. Receptors were obtained from a man aged 18 to 30 in good health.

V usage is TRBV5-1 and J usage is TRBJ2-5; D remains unclear. The germline CDR1 and CDR2 sequences are SGHRS and YFSETQ. The length of the CDR3 is 15 residues. Trimming stripped 4 bases from V and 2 bases from J, with 15 bases between. This chain's CDR3 is CASSPTPTLQETQYF. Written as DNA, the CDR3 is TGCGCCAGCAGCCCTACCCCGACCCTACAAGAGACCCAGTACTTC.

This clonotype was seen only a few times. The CDR3 coding sequence is TGCAGTGCTAGTCTCCCTCCCGGGGAGCAGTACTTC. It specifies CSASLPPGEQYF. V is TRBV20-1 and J is TRBJ2-7; D remains ambiguous. V gave up 3 bases and J gave up 7 bases, with 13 bases separating them. This CDR3 has 12 amino acids. The germline V gene has CDR1 DFQATT and CDR2 SNEGSKA (reference sequence).

This clonotype was detected a few times. The J gene is TRBJ2-3, the V gene TRBV10-3; D remains unclear. Trimming pared 4 bases from V and 2 bases from J, leaving 10 bases between. Germline CDR1 reads ENHRY; CDR2 reads SYGVKD. The CDR3 runs 14 residues. The CDR3: CAISAGGDTDTQYF. In DNA form, the CDR3 reads TGTGCCATCAGTGCAGGTGGAGACACAGATACGCAGTATTTT.

This chain uses TRBV20-1 with TRBJ2-1; D perhaps matches TRBD1 (5 bases). The V end was cut by 4 bases, the J end by 0 bases, with 16 bases between. The CDR3 has 16 amino acids. Germline V lookup: CDR1 DFQATT, CDR2 SNEGSKA (reference sequence). The CDR3 is CSAKRQISSSYNEQFF. The CDR3 nucleotides read TGCAGTGCTAAGCGACAGATTAGCAGCTCCTACAATGAGCAGTTCTTC.